Listed below are T cell receptor beta chains from one sample, sequenced in a study of CD8 T cells in ankylosing spondylitis. A single record per CDR3 protein comes from TCRdb applying MiXCR to the 5' RACE reads. Of some 140,000 distinct CDR3 sequences in the sample, over 15% were seen once. Sequencing used blood, either unsorted or a sorted T cell fraction (not recorded which). The receptors stem from a male donor with ankylosing spondylitis. Each CDR3 is given with its conserved first and last residue. The D gene is left open where the match is weak. Where a row states a size, it is once, few, many or the class of an expanded clone; other rows omit it.

v_gene: TRBV15; d_gene: .; abundance: few; j_gene: TRBJ2-7; CDR3nt: TGTGCCACCAGCATCAGGGGCGAAAGCGAGCAGTACTTC; CDR3aa: CATSIRGESEQYF
v_gene: TRBV11-3; d_gene: .; abundance: .; j_gene: TRBJ2-7; CDR3nt: TGTGCCAGCAGCCCCGAAGGGGGATACGAGCAGTACTTC; CDR3aa: CASSPEGGYEQYF
v_gene: TRBV11-1; d_gene: .; abundance: .; j_gene: TRBJ2-5; CDR3nt: TGTGCCAGCAGCTTAGCTGGTTCGGGAGACGTTAGAATCCGGGAGACCCAGTACTTC; CDR3aa: CASSLAGSGDVRIRETQYF
v_gene: TRBV25-1; d_gene: TRBD2; abundance: .; j_gene: TRBJ2-2; CDR3nt: TGTGCCAGCAGAGTTAAGGGGACTAGCGGGAGGGCCGAGAACACCGGGGAGCTGTTTTTT; CDR3aa: CASRVKGTSGRAENTGELFF
v_gene: TRBV7-6; d_gene: TRBD2; abundance: few; j_gene: TRBJ2-3; CDR3nt: TGTGCCAGCAGCTTAGGAGCGGGAGTGTCTGATACGCAGTATTTT; CDR3aa: CASSLGAGVSDTQYF
v_gene: TRBV12-3/TRBV12-4; d_gene: TRBD1; abundance: few; j_gene: TRBJ1-2; CDR3nt: TGTGCCAGCAGTTTAGGGCCCCGACAGGGGGACTACTATGGCTACACCTTC; CDR3aa: CASSLGPRQGDYYGYTF
v_gene: TRBV29-1; d_gene: TRBD2; abundance: .; j_gene: TRBJ2-1; CDR3nt: TGCAGCGTTGAATTACTAGCGGATAATAACAATGAGCAGTTCTTC; CDR3aa: CSVELLADNNNEQFF
v_gene: TRBV7-2; d_gene: .; abundance: few; j_gene: TRBJ2-3; CDR3nt: TGTGCCAGCAGCTTAGGTTTCGGAGAGGGCACAGATACGCAGTATTTT; CDR3aa: CASSLGFGEGTDTQYF
v_gene: TRBV20-1; d_gene: .; abundance: .; j_gene: TRBJ2-1; CDR3nt: TGCAGTGCTAGAGTTCCGGCAGGAATCTACAATGAGCAGTTCTTC; CDR3aa: CSARVPAGIYNEQFF
v_gene: TRBV7-2; d_gene: .; abundance: .; j_gene: TRBJ2-5; CDR3nt: TGTGCCAGCAGCTTAGCGCTAGGACAGACCCAGTACTTC; CDR3aa: CASSLALGQTQYF
v_gene: TRBV4-1; d_gene: .; abundance: many; j_gene: TRBJ2-4; CDR3nt: TGCGCCAGCAGCCAAACAACCGGTGTTCAGTACTTC; CDR3aa: CASSQTTGVQYF
v_gene: TRBV27; d_gene: TRBD1; abundance: .; j_gene: TRBJ1-2; CDR3nt: TGTGCCAGCAGTTTATCGGGGACAGGGGTTATCGGCTACACCTTC; CDR3aa: CASSLSGTGVIGYTF